These T cell receptor beta chains were read from a single sample in a study of control samples from healthy donors and cancer patients. TCRdb's table, derived via immunoSEQ multiplex PCR, lists solely in-frame clones and lacks some. This sample carries 150,000 to 200,000 clones, 85% to 95% of them seen once, and the ten largest clones take 4.1%. The specimen sequenced was blood. The receptors shown here come from a woman aged 60-70 years in good health. The CDR3 runs from the conserved cysteine through the conserved F or W. The D gene is left open where the match is weak. A row's size may be missing; if present it is once, few, many or a size class.

TRBV5-1	.	TRBJ2-3	.	CASSLAADGTDTQYF	TGCGCCAGCAGCTTGGCGGCGGATGGCACAGATACGCAGTATTTT
TRBV5-1	.	TRBJ1-6	.	CASTEVPSYNSPLHF	TGCGCCAGCACAGAGGTCCCGTCCTATAATTCACCCCTCCACTTT
TRBV5-1	.	TRBJ2-3	.	CASRPATSTDTQYF	TGCGCCAGCCGCCCGGCTACCAGCACAGATACGCAGTATTTT
TRBV3-1/TRBV3-2	.	TRBJ1-2	.	CASSQGDSFPNYGYTF	TGTGCCAGCAGCCAAGGCGACAGCTTCCCCAACTATGGCTACACCTTC
TRBV4-2	TRBD2	TRBJ2-2	.	CASSQVGGTTGELFF	TGTGCCAGCAGCCAAGTCGGGGGGACCACCGGGGAGCTGTTTTTT
TRBV6-7	.	TRBJ1-4	.	CASSSPGRVGEKLFF	TGTGCCAGCAGTTCACCTGGCAGGGTTGGGGAAAAACTGTTTTTT
TRBV6-5	.	TRBJ1-1	once	CASSRDMNTEAFF	TGTGCCAGCAGTCGGGATATGAACACTGAAGCTTTCTTT
TRBV7-9	.	TRBJ1-6	once	CASSPDGDNSPLHF	TGTGCCAGCTCTCCCGACGGAGATAATTCACCCCTCCACTTT
TRBV6-4	.	TRBJ2-3	.	CASSDGSSGTDTQYF	TGTGCCAGCAGTGATGGTAGCAGTGGGACAGATACGCAGTATTTT
TRBV7-2	.	TRBJ2-3	once	CASSLDTLRGTDTQYF	TGTGCCAGCAGCTTAGATACCCTGCGGGGCACAGATACGCAGTATTTT
TRBV20-1	.	TRBJ1-4	.	CSAQLNEKLFF	TGCAGTGCGCAATTAAATGAAAAACTGTTTTTT
TRBV5-1	.	TRBJ1-2	.	CASSLGTVSYGYTF	TGCGCCAGCAGCTTGGGGACAGTGTCCTATGGCTACACCTTC
TRBV5-1	.	TRBJ2-3	once	CASREGDTQYF	TGCGCCAGCAGGGAAGGGGATACGCAGTATTTT
TRBV7-2	.	TRBJ2-7	.	CASSWGPPLYEQYF	TGTGCCAGCAGCTGGGGACCTCCCTTATACGAGCAGTACTTC
TRBV29-1	.	TRBJ1-1	.	CSVPRGDTEAFF	TGCAGCGTCCCACGTGGGGACACTGAAGCTTTCTTT
TRBV20-1	.	TRBJ1-4	.	CSASVSQREKLFF	TGCAGTGCTAGTGTCTCCCAAAGGGAAAAACTGTTTTTT
TRBV3-1/TRBV3-2	.	TRBJ2-3	.	CASSQLGDTQYF	TGTGCCAGCAGCCAACTCGGGGATACGCAGTATTTT
TRBV18	.	TRBJ1-5	.	CASSPDGGGRVQPQHF	TGTGCCAGCTCACCGGACGGAGGGGGTAGGGTACAGCCCCAGCATTTT
TRBV19	.	TRBJ1-1	.	CASSMGSAVVNTEAFF	TGTGCCAGTAGTATGGGGTCGGCGGTAGTGAACACTGAAGCTTTCTTT
TRBV2	.	TRBJ1-5	.	CASRDSQGHRSNQPQHF	TGTGCCAGCAGAGACAGCCAGGGACATAGGAGCAATCAGCCCCAGCATTTT
TRBV12-5	TRBD1	TRBJ1-2	once	CASGLGTGDLPRGYTF	TGTGCTAGTGGTTTGGGAACAGGGGATTTACCCCGTGGCTACACCTTC
TRBV5-1	TRBD2	TRBJ2-5	.	CASSTSGGAGETQYF	TGCGCCAGCAGCACCAGCGGGGGGGCTGGGGAGACCCAGTACTTC
TRBV30	.	TRBJ2-3	.	CAWSVQLTETDTQYF	TGTGCCTGGAGTGTACAGCTGACAGAAACAGATACGCAGTATTTT
TRBV5-1	.	TRBJ1-2	.	CASRWQGWYYGYTF	TGCGCCAGCCGCTGGCAGGGGTGGTACTATGGCTACACCTTC
TRBV19	TRBD1	TRBJ1-5	.	CASTRDRGIQPQHF	TGTGCCAGTACCCGGGACAGGGGAATTCAGCCCCAGCATTTT
TRBV7-2	TRBD1	TRBJ1-2	.	CASSADRGGPTF	TGTGCCAGCAGCGCGGACAGGGGGGGCCCCACCTTC
TRBV10-1	.	TRBJ2-1	.	CASSDRDGAYNEQFF	TGCGCCAGCAGTGACCGGGACGGAGCCTACAATGAGCAGTTCTTC
TRBV7-2	.	TRBJ1-5	.	CASSLWTGNQPQHF	TGTGCCAGCAGCTTGTGGACGGGAAATCAGCCCCAGCATTTT
TRBV7-8	TRBD1	TRBJ1-2	.	CASSLDGGQASSLYGYTF	TGTGCCAGCAGCTTAGATGGGGGACAGGCTTCCTCACTTTATGGCTACACCTTC
TRBV10-3	.	TRBJ1-1	.	CAIKDSKNTEAFF	TGTGCCATTAAGGACTCTAAGAACACTGAAGCTTTCTTT
TRBV7-8	.	TRBJ2-6	.	CASSPGNSGANVLTF	TGTGCCAGCAGCCCGGGGAACTCGGGGGCCAACGTCCTGACTTTC
TRBV6-5	.	TRBJ1-4	.	CASSYRGRRTNEKLFF	TGTGCCAGCAGTTATAGGGGACGACGGACTAATGAAAAACTGTTTTTT